A single sample gave rise to the 30 T cell receptor beta chains below, sequenced in a study of T-cell reconstitution after alpha-beta-depleted transplantation in children. Molecular barcoding with unique molecular identifiers was used for the TCRbeta library. TCRdb re-derived calls from the PCR reads in MiXCR, one entry per CDR3 protein. Here the sample spans around 250,000 distinct CDR3 sequences, more than 20% being singletons. Sequences were derived from PBMCs, sampled before TCRalphabeta/CD19-depleted stem cell transplant. These receptors all stem from a girl aged 2-15 years with Fanconi anemia, due to receive a stem cell transplant.

This clonotype showed up many times. V and J are TRBV29-1 and TRBJ2-7; TRBD2 matches 7 bases. This CDR3 has 14 amino acids. Trimming took 7 bases from V and 0 from J; bases not matched to a gene: 9. Germline loops: CDR1 SQVTM, CDR2 ANQGSEA. DNA for the CDR3: TGCAGCGCTTCCTGGGAGGGGAGCTCCTACGAGCAGTACTTC. This encodes CSASWEGSSYEQYF.

There are many counts of this clonotype. The chain uses TRBV20-1 and TRBJ2-3; TRBD2 agrees at 9 bases. CDR3 size: 16 residues. CDR1 is DFQATT and CDR2 is SNEGSKA in the germline V gene (reference sequence). Trimming took 0 bases from V and 0 from J; bases not matched to a gene: 4. The CDR3, as DNA: TGCAGTGCTAGAGATATCGGACTAGCGAGCACAGATACGCAGTATTTT. It yields the protein CSARDIGLASTDTQYF.

The chain combines TRBV5-1 with TRBJ2-3; no reliable D call. The CDR3 sequence is 16 residues long. Germline V gene lookup returns CDR1 SGHRS and CDR2 YFSETQ. V gave up 5 bases and J gave up 0 bases, with 16 bases separating them. The CDR3 is CASRKRPGTSTDTQYF. The CDR3 DNA sequence: TGCGCCAGCAGGAAGCGACCAGGAACTAGCACAGATACGCAGTATTTT.

This clonotype appeared a few times. This chain connects TRBV5-1 to TRBJ2-2, with D hard to call. CDR3 size: 14 residues. Between the trimmed V and J ends, which lost 4 bases and 3 bases, there was a span of 10 bases. The germline V gene encodes CDR1 SGHRS and CDR2 YFSETQ. CDR3 loop: CASSIDPHTGELFF. The CDR3 bases are TGCGCCAGCAGCATAGACCCGCACACCGGGGAGCTGTTTTTT.

This clonotype was seen ten or more times. The chain carries TRBV29-1 and TRBJ2-7; D is tentatively TRBD1 or TRBD2 (5 bases each). Germline values: CDR1 SQVTM, CDR2 ANQGSEA. V dropped 6 bases and J dropped 6 bases, with 12 bases sitting between them. This CDR3 is 11 amino acids long. The CDR3 DNA sequence: TGCAGCGTCGCAGGGAGTCGCGAGCAGTACTTC. Translation gives CSVAGSREQYF.

This clonotype was found many times. The chain couples TRBV20-1 to TRBJ2-7; D is ambiguous. CDR1 is DFQATT, CDR2 SNEGSKA, per germline (reference sequence). V gave up 7 bases and J gave up 5 bases, with 24 bases separating them. The CDR3 is made up of 15 amino acids. As DNA, the CDR3 is TGCAGTGGGAAGAGGTCGAGAGATCCTCCCCACGAGCAGTACTTC. It yields the protein CSGKRSRDPPHEQYF.

This clonotype was observed many times. V is TRBV29-1 and J is TRBJ1-1; D ambiguous. Germline V gene sequence: CDR1 SQVTM, CDR2 ANQGSEA. Between the trimmed V and J ends, which lost 4 bases and 3 bases, there was a span of 12 bases. This CDR3 has 13 residues. The CDR3 sequence: CSVGPAGYTEAFF. CDR3 nucleotides: TGCAGCGTTGGTCCCGCGGGATACACTGAAGCTTTCTTT.

The chain employs TRBV6-5 and TRBJ1-1; D is possibly TRBD1 (6 bases). Germline V gene sequence: CDR1 MNHEY, CDR2 SVGAGI. V lost 0 bases, J lost 3 bases, and 11 bases lay in between. This CDR3 region has 15 residues. The CDR3 loop is CASSYSMYRDTEAFF. The CDR3 region has the DNA TGTGCCAGCAGTTACTCGATGTACAGGGACACTGAAGCTTTCTTT.

The J gene is TRBJ1-3, the V gene TRBV20-1, with D tentatively TRBD1 (5 bases). The CDR3 is 14 amino acids. V was shortened by 3 bases and J by 2 bases, with 11 bases between the two germline ends. Germline V lookup: CDR1 DFQATT, CDR2 SNEGSKA (reference sequence). The CDR3 protein is CSASKTGAGNTIYF. In DNA form, the CDR3 reads TGCAGTGCTAGTAAAACAGGTGCTGGAAACACCATATATTTT.

This clonotype was seen repeatedly, ten times or more. V is TRBV12-3 or TRBV12-4 and J is TRBJ2-5; no definite D call. This CDR3 has 14 residues. V was pared by 6 bases and J by 4 bases, with 15 bases between. The CDR3 spells CASSTPGLRETQYF. CDR3 sequence (DNA): TGTGCCAGCAGCACGCCGGGTCTTAGAGAGACCCAGTACTTC.

This clonotype showed up many times. The chain combines TRBV6-6 with TRBJ2-1, with TRBD2 matching 7 bases. Losses at the gene ends were 5 bases for V and 6 bases for J; bases not matched to a gene: 10. The CDR3 length is 15 residues. The germline V gene has CDR1 MNHNY and CDR2 SVGAGI (reference sequence). The CDR3 coding sequence is TGTGCCAGCAGTATGAGCGGGGAAAACATCAATGAGCAGTTCTTC. Its protein product is CASSMSGENINEQFF.

The chain uses TRBV7-3 and TRBJ2-1; 14 bases agree with TRBD2. Losses at the gene ends were 5 bases for V and 9 bases for J; bases not matched to a gene: 9. CDR3 length: 16 residues. Germline V gene lookup returns CDR1 SGHTA and CDR2 FQGTGA. CDR3 loop: CASSPAVGLAGGEQFF. The DNA of the CDR3 is TGTGCCAGCAGCCCAGCCGTCGGACTAGCGGGAGGTGAGCAGTTCTTC.

This clonotype was seen more than once but under ten times. V is TRBV20-1 and J is TRBJ2-3; D ambiguous. The ends were cut back, 3 bases at V and 1 base at J, with 17 bases in the middle. Germline CDR1 reads DFQATT; CDR2 reads SNEGSKA (reference sequence). The CDR3 runs to 16 residues. The CDR3 loop reads CSASPYSWQGTDTQYF. The DNA for the CDR3 is TGCAGTGCTAGTCCATATTCATGGCAGGGCACAGATACGCAGTATTTT.

This clonotype was seen repeatedly, ten times or more. A much more abundant neighbour one base away suggests this may be a read error. The J gene is TRBJ2-1, the V gene TRBV13; a weak D match, TRBD1 (6 bases). Germline CDR1 PRHDT, CDR2 FYEKMQ (reference sequence). V was cut by 2 bases and J by 4 bases, with 6 bases left in between. The CDR3 contains 13 residues. The CDR3 nucleotides are TGTGCCAGCAGCTTAAGGGGGTACAATGAGCAGTTCTTC. This codes for CASSLRGYNEQFF.

The gene calls are TRBV21-1 and TRBJ2-2; the table's D call, TRBD1, was not checked against the DNA. TRBV21-1 is marked as a pseudogene. This CDR3 is built from 16 residues. CDR3 protein: CASSRQGAKRHGELFF. The CDR3 DNA follows: TGTGCCAGCAGCCGACAGGGGGCGAAGAGGCACGGGGAGCTGTTTTTT.

This clonotype was detected ten times or more. This sequence joins TRBV6-1 and TRBJ2-7; tentative D call: TRBD2 (6 bases). The CDR3 runs to 13 residues. V was shortened by 4 bases and J by 2 bases, with 9 bases between the two germline ends. CDR1 is MNHNS and CDR2 is SASEGT in the germline V gene. The CDR3, as DNA: TGTGCCAGCAGTGCGGGGAGGACCTACGAGCAGTACTTC. Translating gives CASSAGRTYEQYF.

The table lists this clonotype with a few counts. The rearrangement links TRBV11-2 to TRBJ2-3; TRBD2 might be the D (6 bases). The CDR3 totals 16 residues. V was pared by 1 base and J by 1 base, with 12 bases between. CDR1 is SGHAT and CDR2 is FQNNGV in the germline V gene. Here the CDR3 reads CASSLGGLAGTDTQYF. In nucleotides, the CDR3 is TGTGCCAGCAGCTTAGGGGGACTCGCCGGCACAGATACGCAGTATTTT.

This clonotype was recorded at least ten times. The chain joins TRBV12-3 or TRBV12-4 to TRBJ2-7; the match to TRBD2 covers 12 bases. The CDR3 is made up of 14 amino acids. V lost 3 bases to trimming and J lost 6 bases; unmatched junction nucleotides: 3. Here the CDR3 DNA reads TGTGCCAGCAGTTTGCAGGGACTAGCGGGCGAGCAGTACTTC. Protein product: CASSLQGLAGEQYF.

This clonotype was picked up many times. The rearrangement joins TRBV7-2 to TRBJ2-7; D is uncertain. Trimming cost V 1 base and J 4 bases, with 8 bases left between them. CDR3 length equals 13 residues. The germline V gene has CDR1 SGHTA and CDR2 FQGNSA. Here the CDR3 reads CASSLGRPYEQYF. The CDR3, as DNA: TGTGCCAGCAGCTTAGGACGACCTTACGAGCAGTACTTC.

V is TRBV29-1 and J is TRBJ2-5; D not certain. The CDR3 has 11 amino acids. Germline V gene lookup returns CDR1 SQVTM and CDR2 ANQGSEA. V lost 7 bases to trimming and J lost 5 bases, with 11 bases between them. CDR3 in DNA: TGCAGCGCCGAGAATGGGGAGACCCAGTACTTC. It encodes CSAENGETQYF.

The rearrangement joins TRBV7-2 to TRBJ1-2; tentative D call: TRBD1 (6 bases). The CDR3 is 13 amino acids. Germline V lookup: CDR1 SGHTA, CDR2 FQGNSA. Trimming stripped 5 bases from V and 3 bases from J, with 10 bases between. The CDR3 loop reads CASSPTGHYGYTF. The CDR3, as DNA: TGTGCCAGCAGCCCCACAGGGCACTATGGCTACACCTTC.

In its sample, this clonotype was seen many times. The V gene is TRBV15, the J gene TRBJ2-7, with 8 bases identical to TRBD2. The CDR3 is made up of 14 amino acids. CDR1 and CDR2 from the germline V gene are LNHNV and YYDKDF (reference sequence). J was trimmed by 2 bases and V by 4 bases; bases with no gene match: 4. CDR3 in amino acids: CATSKREFPYEQYF. The DNA of the CDR3 is TGTGCCACCAGCAAGCGGGAGTTCCCCTACGAGCAGTACTTC.

This clonotype was detected ten times or more. The V call is TRBV12-3 or TRBV12-4, the J call TRBJ2-1; D possibly corresponds to TRBD2 (6 bases). The CDR3 is made up of 14 amino acids. Trimming took off 7 bases at V and 2 bases at J, with 12 bases between the two ends. The DNA of the CDR3 is TGTGCCAGCAACGGAGGGACCCCCTACAATGAGCAGTTCTTC. Its protein is CASNGGTPYNEQFF.

The rearrangement uses TRBV9 and TRBJ2-7, with 9 positions matching TRBD1. Unmatched junction bases numbered 3, after V lost 0 bases and J lost 2 bases. Germline V gene data show CDR1 as SGDLS and CDR2 as YYNGEE. CDR3 size: 15 residues. The CDR3 coding sequence is TGTGCCAGCAGCGTAGGGACAGGGGCAACCTACGAGCAGTACTTC. Amino acid sequence: CASSVGTGATYEQYF. Complete variable domain (other parts from reference TRBV9 and TRBJ2-7): DSGVTQTPKHLITATGQRVTLRCSPRSGDLSVYWYQQSLDQGLQFLIQYYNGEERAKGNILERFSAQQFPDLHSELNLSSLELGDSALYFCASSVGTGATYEQYFGPGTRLTVT.

This clonotype has ten or more counts. V gene TRBV29-1 combines with J gene TRBJ2-5; 7 nucleotides align to TRBD1. Trimming took 4 bases from V and 3 from J; bases not matched to a gene: 5. CDR3 length equals 13 residues. Germline assignment: CDR1 SQVTM and CDR2 ANQGSEA. Here the CDR3 reads CSVADREKETQYF. The CDR3 DNA is TGCAGCGTTGCTGACAGGGAGAAAGAGACCCAGTACTTC. The full variable domain, its missing parts supplied by reference TRBV29-1 and TRBJ2-5, is SAVISQKPSRDICQRGTSLTIQCQVDSQVTMMFWYRQQPGQSLTLIATANQGSEATYESGFVIDKFPISRPNLTFSTLTVSNMSPEDSSIYLCSVADREKETQYFGPGTRLLVL.

The gene calls are TRBV10-3 and TRBJ1-6; 8 positions match TRBD1. Germline trimming cut 2 bases from V and 3 bases from J; bases unmatched to any gene: 9. The CDR3 is 18 amino acids. Germline assignment: CDR1 ENHRY and CDR2 SYGVKD. DNA for the CDR3: TGTGCCATCAGTGAGCCCCCAGGACAGGGCTTCTATAATTCACCCCTCCACTTT. This encodes CAISEPPGQGFYNSPLHF.

This clonotype was counted ten times or more. The rearrangement links TRBV12-3 or TRBV12-4 to TRBJ1-3, with D hard to call. This CDR3 is 12 amino acids long. V shed 4 bases and J shed 3 bases, with 4 bases lying between them. In nucleotides, the CDR3 is TGTGCCAGCAGTTACGGTGGAAACACCATATATTTT. Translation: CASSYGGNTIYF.

This clonotype was recorded at least ten times. This chain links TRBV28 with TRBJ2-3, with TRBD2 matching 13 bases. Germline V gene sequence: CDR1 MDHEN, CDR2 SYDVKM. This CDR3 comprises 18 residues. V dropped 2 bases and J dropped 6; count of bases not matched to a gene: 11. The CDR3 loop is CASSLVRRLAGGSDTQYF. CDR3 DNA: TGTGCCAGCAGTTTAGTACGTCGACTAGCGGGGGGATCGGATACGCAGTATTTT.

This clonotype has only a few counts. The chain uses TRBV24-1 and TRBJ2-2; D may be TRBD1 or TRBD2 (5 bases each). V lost 2 bases and J 14 bases, leaving 20 bases between the germline ends. CDR1 is KGHDR and CDR2 is SFDVKD in the germline V gene. This CDR3 is 15 amino acids long. The CDR3 sequence: CATSDSGPNLYGLFF. In nucleotides, the CDR3 is TGTGCCACCAGTGATTCGGGACCTAACCTCTACGGACTGTTTTTT.

V gene TRBV7-3 combines with J gene TRBJ2-3; D possibly corresponds to TRBD2 (7 bases). CDR1 and CDR2 (germline): SGHTA, FQGTGA. V dropped 0 bases and J dropped 2 bases, with 9 bases sitting between them. This CDR3 is 15 amino acids long. CDR3 in amino acids: CASSLTGGATDTQYF. The DNA of the CDR3 is TGTGCCAGCAGCTTAACGGGGGGGGCCACAGATACGCAGTATTTT.